This T cell receptor (beta chain) was captured by sequencing in a study of T cell responses to AZD1222 COVID-19 vaccine. Whole-study results and caveats: Epitopes outside B.1.351 and B.1.1.7 mutated regions reportedly drew nearly half of spike TCRs. After the peak T cell response, and only then, were repertoires sampled.

To note about this clone: Its matching antigen is unknown.

Using immunoSEQ multiplex PCR, the repertoire was profiled, and TCRdb retains in-frame clones only, with some absent. The sample carries about 180,000 clones, 75% to 90% recorded once. The germline CDR1 and CDR2 sequences are SGHAT and FQNNGV. V lost 4 bases, J lost 7 bases, and 7 bases lay in between. The CDR3 contains 11 residues. The source is an adult who received the MenACWY meningococcal vaccine as a control. The material was peripheral blood, obtained 28 days after the second dose of the MenACWY control vaccine. The chain employs TRBV11-2 and TRBJ1-2; no reliable D call. Written as DNA, the CDR3 is TGTGCCAGCAGCTCCAGGTTTGGCTACACCTTC. Translation gives CASSSRFGYTF.